The next 23 T cell receptor beta chains were all read from a single sample in a study of vaccination effects on CD4 cells after COVID-19. The assay was immunoSEQ multiplex PCR, and TCRdb's table has in-frame clones only and misses some. The sample includes about 54,000 clones, roughly 76% of them seen just once. ViraFEST assay sequencing came after antigen-specific CD4+ T cells were expanded with viral peptide pools. An approximately 10-day culture period preceded the isolation of CD4+ T cells. The antigens these receptors bind are not known. Sequencing was performed on CD4+ T cells from PBMCs cultured with HCoV-229E spike peptides, taken before COVID-19 vaccination. The receptors come from a human donor who received a COVID-19 vaccine.

The chain's CDR3 is CASIPGPVTGELFF. The CDR3, as DNA: TGTGCCAGCATCCCGGGGCCGGTCACCGGGGAGCTGTTTTTT. The J gene is TRBJ2-2, the V gene TRBV6-6; the D gene could be TRBD1 or TRBD2 (5 bases each). CDR1 and CDR2 from the germline V gene are MNHNY and SVGAGI (reference sequence). V lost 7 bases to trimming and J lost 4 bases, with 13 bases between them. CDR3 size: 14 residues.

The chain links TRBV10-3 to TRBJ1-3; no reliable D call. CDR3 length equals 16 residues. V was clipped by 5 bases and J by 4 bases, with 18 bases between them. Germline values: CDR1 ENHRY, CDR2 SYGVKD. This chain's CDR3 is CAISPPGDPGGNTIYF. CDR3 sequence (DNA): TGTGCCATCAGTCCTCCGGGAGATCCGGGAGGAAACACCATATATTTT.

The V gene is TRBV12-5, the J gene TRBJ2-5, with 7 bases fitting TRBD2. V was pared by 6 bases and J by 5 bases, with 12 bases of the junction left unmatched. The CDR3 runs 15 residues. CDR1 and CDR2 (germline): LGHNT, FRNRAP. CDR3 protein: CASGPRGEIGETQYF. CDR3 sequence (DNA): TGTGCTAGTGGACCCCGGGGGGAGATTGGGGAGACCCAGTACTTC.

This clone occurred a few times. The chain carries TRBV7-2 and TRBJ1-2; no clear D gene. Trimming took off 5 bases at V and 4 bases at J, with 8 bases between the two ends. The V gene's germline CDR1 is SGHTA and CDR2 FQGNSA. This CDR3 has 12 amino acids. DNA for the CDR3: TGTGCCAGCAGCGGCATCCCCTATGGCTACACCTTC. It yields the protein CASSGIPYGYTF. The entire variable domain, with the rest obtained from reference TRBV7-2 and TRBJ1-2, is as follows: GAGVSQSPSNKVTEKGKDVELRCDPISGHTALYWYRQSLGQGLEFLIYFQGNSAPDKSGLPSDRFSAERTGGSVSTLTIQRTQQEDSAVYLCASSGIPYGYTFGSGTRLTVV.

Only one count was recorded for this clone. The chain joins TRBV2 to TRBJ1-5; D uncertain. Germline assignment: CDR1 SNHLY and CDR2 FYNNEI. Trimming cost V 2 bases and J 9 bases, with 11 bases left between them. The CDR3 sequence is 13 residues long. The CDR3 protein is CASSEQDVGPQHF. CDR3 DNA sequence: TGTGCCAGCAGTGAACAGGACGTGGGGCCCCAGCATTTT.

This chain joins TRBV3-1 (or the pseudogene TRBV3-2) and TRBJ2-2; no firm D call. CDR3 length: 12 amino acids. Deletions cut 1 base from V and 9 bases from J, with 6 bases between. Germline CDR1 is LGHDT and CDR2 is YNNKEL (reference sequence). CDR3 loop: CASSQAGRELFF. DNA of the CDR3: TGTGCCAGCAGCCAAGCTGGGAGGGAGCTGTTTTTT.

This clone occurred a few times. This chain connects TRBV19 to TRBJ1-1, with a tentative D call TRBD1 (5 bases). Germline lookup yields CDR1 LNHDA and CDR2 SQIVND (reference sequence). V was pared by 7 bases and J by 5 bases, with 11 bases between. The CDR3 totals 12 residues. The CDR3 sequence: CASMGDRTEAFF. CDR3 in DNA: TGTGCCAGTATGGGGGATCGGACTGAAGCTTTCTTT.

In its sample, this clone was seen once. The chain recombines TRBV3-1 (or the pseudogene TRBV3-2) with TRBJ1-1, with 8 nucleotides matching TRBD1. The germline gives CDR1 LGHDT, CDR2 YNNKEL (reference sequence). The CDR3 sequence is 15 residues long. V shed 6 bases, J shed 5 bases, and the junction held 11 bases outside the gene matches. CDR3 region: CASSFQGAGGTEAFF. DNA of the CDR3: TGTGCCAGCAGTTTCCAGGGGGCGGGAGGGACTGAAGCTTTCTTT.

This clone has just a few counts. The chain links TRBV7-9 to TRBJ1-4; the D is unclear. Germline V gives CDR1 SEHNR, CDR2 FQNEAQ (reference sequence). This CDR3 spans 14 amino acids. V dropped 2 bases and J dropped 7 bases, with 11 bases sitting between them. CDR3 loop: CASSLSYSGEKLFF. The CDR3 DNA reads TGTGCCAGCAGCTTATCGTATTCTGGTGAAAAACTGTTTTTT.

This clone was recorded once. V and J are TRBV6-5 and TRBJ1-1, with TRBD1 as a possible D gene (6 bases). Germline-derived CDR1 and CDR2 are MNHEY and SVGAGI. The ends were cut back, 6 bases at V and 9 bases at J, with 17 bases in the middle. The CDR3 runs 13 residues. The CDR3 reads CASSETGERKAFF. The CDR3 region has the DNA TGTGCCAGCAGCGAGACAGGAGAACGAAAAGCTTTCTTT.

This chain joins TRBV6-1 and TRBJ2-3; D gene unclear. Per germline, CDR1 MNHNS and CDR2 SASEGT. Trimming stripped 0 bases from V and 11 bases from J, with 12 bases between. This CDR3 is built from 13 residues. CDR3 in DNA: TGTGCCAGCAGTGAAGCACCACATCGTGAGCAGTATTTT. Translating it yields CASSEAPHREQYF.

This rearrangement joins TRBV28 to TRBJ2-7; TRBD2 aligns across 7 bases. CDR1 and CDR2 (germline): MDHEN, SYDVKM. This CDR3 is built from 13 residues. After removal of 5 bases from V and 6 bases from J, the junction contained 7 bases not matched to a gene. For the CDR3, the DNA is TGTGCCAGCAGTGGGGGGGGTCGGAGCGAGCAGTACGTC. This sequence encodes CASSGGGRSEQYV.

This chain links TRBV5-8 with TRBJ2-1; 7 bases are shared with TRBD1. The V gene's germline CDR1 is SGHTS and CDR2 YDEGEE. With V trimmed by 9 bases and J by 8 bases, 11 bases remained unmatched. The CDR3 sequence is 13 residues long. In DNA, the CDR3 is TGTGCCACACCACCGAACAGGGGAGATGAGCAGTTCTTC. Protein product: CATPPNRGDEQFF.

This clone was recorded only once. This chain joins TRBV7-3 and TRBJ2-7; the D is unclear. Trimming shortened V by 3 bases and J by 6 bases, and 12 bases separated the two germline ends. CDR1 and CDR2 from the germline V gene are SGHTA and FQGTGA. CDR3 length equals 13 residues. This CDR3 reads CASSFRHGSEQYV. CDR3 coding DNA: TGTGCCAGCAGCTTTAGACATGGTAGCGAGCAGTACGTC.

This clone came up once. The CDR3 protein is CASSDGTSGSDTQYF. Written as DNA, the CDR3 is TGTGCCAGCAGTGACGGGACTAGCGGGTCAGATACGCAGTATTTT. J is TRBJ2-3 and V is TRBV28, with 12 positions matching TRBD2. The CDR3 runs 15 residues. Germline CDR1 MDHEN, CDR2 SYDVKM. The V and J ends lost 5 bases and 4 bases, in that order; junction bases with no gene match: 4.

V and J are TRBV2 and TRBJ2-5; TRBD1 might be the D (6 bases). The CDR3 spans 14 residues. The V and J ends lost 7 bases and 6 bases respectively, with 18 bases between them. Germline CDR1 SNHLY, CDR2 FYNNEI. CDR3 nucleotide sequence: TGTGCCAGCACCAATACAGGGTCGGCAAAGACCCAGTACTTC. It codes for CASTNTGSAKTQYF.

The rearrangement joins TRBV15 to TRBJ2-5; D is ambiguous. Deletions cut 10 bases from V and 1 base from J, with 16 bases between. The CDR3 loop spans 14 amino acids. Germline V lookup: CDR1 LNHNV, CDR2 YYDKDF (reference sequence). The CDR3 protein is CAIKEVLFQETQYF. The CDR3 DNA reads as TGTGCCATAAAGGAAGTTCTCTTCCAAGAGACCCAGTACTTC. The full variable domain, its missing parts supplied by reference TRBV15 and TRBJ2-5, is DAMVIQNPRYQVTQFGKPVTLSCSQTLNHNVMYWYQQKSSQAPKLLFHYYDKDFNNEADTPDNFQSRRPNTSFCFLDIRSPGLGDTAMYLCAIKEVLFQETQYFGPGTRLLVL.

The chain uses TRBV6-5 and TRBJ2-7; D might be TRBD2 (6 bases). There are 12 residues in the CDR3. V gave up 7 bases and J gave up 2 bases, with 9 bases separating them. Per germline, CDR1 MNHEY and CDR2 SVGAGI. The CDR3 sequence: CASTEGTYEQYV. CDR3 coding DNA: TGTGCCAGCACGGAGGGGACCTACGAGCAGTACGTC.

This clone has just a few counts. This chain joins TRBV7-3 and TRBJ2-2; D not resolved. The V gene's germline CDR1 is SGHTA and CDR2 FQGTGA. The CDR3 extends over 14 amino acids. V lost 5 bases, J lost 0 bases, and 7 bases lay in between. CDR3 sequence: CASSLQANTGELFF. The CDR3 bases are TGTGCCAGCAGCCTCCAAGCGAACACCGGGGAGCTGTTTTTT.

The chain combines TRBV7-9 with TRBJ1-5, with D unclear. V lost 6 bases to trimming and J lost 7 bases, with 13 bases between them. This CDR3 spans 13 amino acids. Germline values: CDR1 SEHNR, CDR2 FQNEAQ (reference sequence). The CDR3 nucleotides are TGTGCCAGCAGTCCAAAAGGTTACCAGCCCCAGCATTTT. It translates to CASSPKGYQPQHF.

V is TRBV7-9 and J is TRBJ2-2; TRBD2 agrees at 7 bases. Germline lookup yields CDR1 SEHNR and CDR2 FQNEAQ (reference sequence). The length of the CDR3 is 18 residues. V gave up 0 bases and J gave up 7 bases; unmatched junction bases: 14. The CDR3 coding sequence is TGTGCCAGCAGCTTAGCCCTGACTCTAGCGGCGGGGTACGGGGAGCTGTTTTTT. Residues: CASSLALTLAAGYGELFF.

The chain has TRBV6-6 and TRBJ2-3; 10 nucleotides match TRBD1. This CDR3 has 14 residues. Germline-derived CDR1 and CDR2 are MNHNY and SVGAGI (reference sequence). After removal of 7 bases from V and 5 bases from J, the junction contained 6 bases not matched to a gene. The CDR3 region has the DNA TGTGCCAGCAAGACAGGGGGCCCTTTAGATACGCAGTATTTT. Translation gives CASKTGGPLDTQYF.

CDR3: CASSHGQGAREKLFF. Here the CDR3 DNA reads TGTGCCAGCAGCCACGGACAGGGGGCGCGAGAAAAACTGTTTTTT. The chain combines TRBV28 with TRBJ1-4, with 11 bases lining up with TRBD1. From germline, CDR1 is MDHEN and CDR2 SYDVKM. The CDR3 extends over 15 amino acids. V lost 6 bases to trimming and J lost 8 bases; unmatched junction nucleotides: 8.